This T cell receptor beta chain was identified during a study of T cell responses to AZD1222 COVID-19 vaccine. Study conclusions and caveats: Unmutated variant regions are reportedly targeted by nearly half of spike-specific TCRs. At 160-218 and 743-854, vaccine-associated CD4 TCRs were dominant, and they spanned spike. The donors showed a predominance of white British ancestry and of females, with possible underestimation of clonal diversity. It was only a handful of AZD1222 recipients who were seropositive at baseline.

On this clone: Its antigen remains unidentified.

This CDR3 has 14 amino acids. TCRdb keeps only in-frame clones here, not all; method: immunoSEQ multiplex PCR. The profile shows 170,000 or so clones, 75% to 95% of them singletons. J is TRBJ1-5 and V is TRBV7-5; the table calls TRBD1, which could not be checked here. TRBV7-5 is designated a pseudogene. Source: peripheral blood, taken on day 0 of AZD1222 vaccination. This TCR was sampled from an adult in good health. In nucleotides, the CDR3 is TGTGCCAGAAGCCGAACAGGGGGCAATCAGCCCCAGCATTTT. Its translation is CARSRTGGNQPQHF.